This T cell receptor beta chain was identified in a study of identifying expanded T cells in peripheral blood (dated by TCRdb to between 2019 and 2020). Context from the whole study: Technical replicates were generated by sequencing separate aliquots of the same genomic DNA pool, and four replicates were compared pairwise. On the study overall, not on this receptor specifically: The binomial model flagged around 1.3 differentially abundant clones between technical replicates, compared with 15 to 17 over around two weeks and 19 over about four weeks. The authors expected biological variance in healthy repertoires might increase further over much longer intervals such as months to years. Across all healthy donors, variance in clone template counts between approximately two-week samples was found to increase significantly with total template count. Across all healthy-donor time intervals, the beta-binomial model significantly cut both the number of clones called differentially abundant and the false-positive rate.

The immunoSEQ Assay, which relies on bias-controlled multiplex PCR amplification of genomic DNA, was used to profile TCRbeta CDR3 regions. The authors' pipeline ran thus. To quantify the absolute abundance of each unique TCRbeta CDR3 region, the sequences were collapsed and filtered. Two models were used to test differential abundance: a binomial model (Fisher-equivalent) and a beta-binomial model that adds time-dependent variance fitted from healthy donors. Clones with fewer than 5 combined templates were removed, and a clone was called differentially abundant if the clone's Benjamini-Hochberg FDR was below 0.01. Using the form v = (b*log(k)+a)^2, the beta-binomial variance was modeled as a function of the total template count across the two samples. TCRdb retrieved this table from immuneACCESS and kept in-frame rearrangements only. Not all clones are present; in checked studies, unresolved V genes account for under half, and no reason is known for the remainder. V and J calls and clone size are those listed in that table; D and trimming were worked out from the DNA. Recorded for this sample are approximately 100,000 clones; 88% of them occurred a single time. Clones ranked in the top ten supply just under 8.5% of the sample.

This clone was seen once. No cognate antigen has been identified for it. Per-base qualities were not stored, and no clone one base away is much larger. During the collection period, no immune events, such as infections, were documented for the healthy donors. To calibrate time-dependent variance in a beta-binomial model of T-cell clone differential abundance, blood repertoires from healthy donors were used as a training cohort. The training cohort was composed of 10 or so healthy donors, 3 female and 7 male. On average the donors were 43 years old, and their ages spanned roughly 25 to 70 years. Whole blood, obtained from a commercial supplier, was collected from each healthy donor at three time points spaced roughly 2 weeks apart. For immunosequencing, genomic DNA was extracted from unsorted whole blood. V loses 10 bases of germline sequence and J loses 6 bases, and the interval between the two ends is 16 bases. For CDR1 and CDR2, the germline V gene (reference sequence) lists LNHDA and SQIVND. Including cysteine and phenylalanine, the CDR3 has 13 amino acids. The only DNA kept is the CDR3, 39 bases in frame from the first base.

Sequenced input: blood. The V and J segments used are TRBV19 and TRBJ1-5; possibly the D gene is TRBD1, per 6 matching bases. The receptor's source is a person aged 18 to 75 in good health. The CDR3 amino acid sequence is: CATAQGHGQPQHF. The bases read TGTGCCACCGCGCAGGGGCATGGTCAGCCCCAGCATTTT.